This entry features one T cell receptor beta chain sequence. Its antigen remains unidentified. Measured with immunoSEQ multiplex PCR; TCRdb has only the in-frame clones, and not every one. The sample yields under 150,000 clones, roughly 90% seen once. These data are taken from a study of T cells in localized non-small cell lung cancer. Between the trimmed V and J ends, which lost 9 bases and 4 bases, there was a span of 13 bases. Looked up from germline, CDR1 is LNHDA and CDR2 is SQIVND (reference sequence). The CDR3 is 13 residues long. The study's findings and limits: Appearances in adjacent lung were noted for a median approximately 50 of the top 100 tumor clones.

The material sequenced was peripheral blood, taken before any cancer treatment. This clonotype was obtained from a female donor at least 60 years old with stage I lung adenocarcinoma. The V call is TRBV19, the J call TRBJ2-4; no clear D gene. The CDR3 here is CASLDWRKNIQYF. The CDR3 DNA reads TGTGCCAGCCTGGATTGGCGTAAAAACATTCAGTACTTC.